The next 15 T cell receptor beta chains were all read from a single sample in a study of shared clonotypes between healthy human individuals. TCRdb keeps only in-frame clones here, not all; method: immunoSEQ multiplex PCR. The sample includes around 320,000 clones, more than 75% of them seen just once. The sample consisted of memory CD8+ T cells sorted from blood. Sample subset: CD45RO+ cells pooled with CCR7-negative TemRA cells. The receptors originated from a man younger than 35 in good health.

This chain's CDR3 is CASGTGTARLDSGANVLTF. The CDR3 coding sequence is TGTGCCAGCGGAACCGGGACTGCTCGCTTAGACTCTGGGGCCAACGTCCTGACTTTC. The gene calls are TRBV5-6 and TRBJ2-6, with a weak D call TRBD2 (6 bases). Trimming took 7 bases from V and 0 from J, leaving 23 bases between them. CDR3 length: 19 amino acids. Germline CDR1 SGHDT, CDR2 YYEEEE.

A few counts support this clone. V usage is TRBV7-8 and J usage is TRBJ2-7; TRBD2 is a possible D gene (6 bases). The CDR3 is 15 amino acids. The germline V gene encodes CDR1 SGHVS and CDR2 FQNEAQ. Trimming removed 0 bases from V and 3 bases from J, with 12 bases in between. CDR3: CASSLAEGGGYEQYF. The CDR3 DNA sequence: TGTGCCAGCAGCTTAGCCGAGGGAGGTGGCTACGAGCAGTACTTC.

This chain joins TRBV5-4 and TRBJ2-7; no definite D call. Per the germline V gene, CDR1 is SGHNT and CDR2 is YYREEE (reference sequence). The CDR3 loop spans 14 amino acids. V lost 4 bases to trimming and J lost 0 bases, with 11 bases between them. The CDR3, as DNA: TGTGCCAGCAGCCTTCGATCCAGCTCCTACGAGCAGTACTTC. This translates into CASSLRSSSYEQYF.

The chain employs TRBV18 and TRBJ1-2, with 7 bases lining up with TRBD1. CDR3 size: 12 residues. Unmatched junction bases numbered 1, after V lost 2 bases and J lost 7 bases. Looked up from germline, CDR1 is KGHSH and CDR2 is LQKENI. CDR3 in amino acids: CASSPDRVGYTF. The CDR3 bases are TGTGCCAGCTCACCAGACAGGGTTGGCTACACCTTC.

Only one count was recorded for this clone. V usage is TRBV10-2 and J usage is TRBJ1-1, with 8 bases that match TRBD1. Germline loops: CDR1 WSHSY, CDR2 SAAADI. V dropped 6 bases and J dropped 4; count of bases not matched to a gene: 16. This CDR3 spans 17 amino acids. As DNA, the CDR3 is TGCGCCAGCAGAGACAATTACGGACAGGGAGGAAGCACTGAAGCTTTCTTT. It encodes CASRDNYGQGGSTEAFF.

This sequence joins TRBV6-1 and TRBJ2-7; D is possibly TRBD1 (5 bases). CDR1 and CDR2 (germline): MNHNS, SASEGT. Deletions cut 3 bases from V and 2 bases from J, with 11 bases between. The CDR3 spans 14 residues. CDR3 loop: CASSESSTAYEQYF. In DNA, the CDR3 is TGTGCCAGCAGTGAGAGTTCGACAGCCTACGAGCAGTACTTC.

This clone was seen only a few times. The gene calls are TRBV27 and TRBJ1-2; 9 bases agree with TRBD1. CDR1 MNHEY and CDR2 SMNVEV come from the germline V gene (reference sequence). J gave up 7 bases and V 10 bases, and 13 bases lay outside the gene matches. The CDR3 is made up of 14 amino acids. CDR3 DNA: TGTGCCACCCGGACAGGGGCGCTGGCGGTTGGCTACACCTTC. It is translated as CATRTGALAVGYTF.

This rearrangement joins TRBV5-4 to TRBJ2-3; D is possibly TRBD2 (5 bases). The germline V and J ends were trimmed by 4 bases and 1 base, with 13 bases remaining between them. CDR1 and CDR2 (germline): SGHNT, YYREEE (reference sequence). The CDR3 sequence is 15 residues long. CDR3 protein: CASSLRTGGTDTQYF. CDR3 nucleotide sequence: TGTGCCAGCAGCCTCCGGACTGGAGGCACAGATACGCAGTATTTT.

The chain is built from TRBV5-1 and TRBJ2-1, with 7 bases that match TRBD1. The germline gives CDR1 SGHRS, CDR2 YFSETQ. The V segment lost 4 bases and the J segment 9 bases; nucleotides outside the gene matches: 19. The CDR3 has 17 residues. CDR3 nucleotides: TGCGCCAGCAGCCTTGGGACAGCCTATCCGGTGGGCGGTGAGCAGTTCTTC. Protein: CASSLGTAYPVGGEQFF. Full variable domain (remainder filled in from reference TRBV5-1 and TRBJ2-1): KAGVTQTPRYLIKTRGQQVTLSCSPISGHRSVSWYQQTPGQGLQFLFEYFSETQRNKGNFPGRFSGRQFSNSRSEMNVSTLELGDSALYLCASSLGTAYPVGGEQFFGPGTRLTVL.

The chain uses TRBV15 and TRBJ2-1, with 8 nucleotides matching TRBD2. Germline V lookup: CDR1 LNHNV, CDR2 YYDKDF (reference sequence). The CDR3 totals 15 residues. The V segment lost 5 bases and the J segment 0 bases; nucleotides outside the gene matches: 3. Here the CDR3 DNA reads TGTGCCACCAGCGGCAGCGGGAGCTCCTACAATGAGCAGTTCTTC. Amino acids: CATSGSGSSYNEQFF.

This clone was detected many times. CDR3: CASSEEEWTGTANEQFF. As DNA, the CDR3 is TGTGCCAGCAGTGAAGAGGAGTGGACAGGGACGGCCAATGAGCAGTTCTTC. This chain uses TRBV6-1 with TRBJ2-1; 8 bases match TRBD1. The CDR3 spans 17 residues. V was clipped by 1 base and J by 6 bases; unmatched bases: 11. Germline CDR1 and CDR2: MNHNS and SASEGT.

The gene calls are TRBV6-1 and TRBJ1-2; the D is unclear. Germline lookup yields CDR1 MNHNS and CDR2 SASEGT. There are 12 residues in the CDR3. V was shortened by 3 bases and J by 3 bases, with 5 bases between the two germline ends. Here the CDR3 DNA reads TGTGCCAGCAGTGACGGGCACTATGGCTACACCTTC. It codes for CASSDGHYGYTF.

V and J are TRBV28 and TRBJ1-2, with 7 bases aligning to TRBD1. CDR1 is MDHEN and CDR2 is SYDVKM in the germline V gene. The CDR3 contains 16 residues. The V gene end was trimmed by 1 base and the J gene end by 4 bases; junction bases not matched to a gene: 9. For the CDR3, the DNA is TGTGCCAGCAGTTTATCTGGACAGGAATCAGTCTATGGCTACACCTTC. It encodes CASSLSGQESVYGYTF.

The chain is built from TRBV21-1 and TRBJ2-5; the table gives TRBD1 as D, unverified against the DNA. TRBV21-1 is recorded as a pseudogene. CDR3 length: 16 amino acids. The DNA of the CDR3 is TGTGCCAGCAGCATTCGCCGACAACACGTCCAAGAGACCCAGTACTTC. Translating gives CASSIRRQHVQETQYF.

The J gene is TRBJ1-5, the V gene TRBV7-9, with 7 bases that match TRBD1. Trimming took 3 bases from V and 9 from J; bases not matched to a gene: 5. This CDR3 spans 13 amino acids. Germline V lookup: CDR1 SEHNR, CDR2 FQNEAQ (reference sequence). CDR3 bases: TGTGCCAGCAGCTTGAAGAACAGGGGGCCCCAGCATTTT. Translating it yields CASSLKNRGPQHF.